The entry below describes one T cell receptor beta chain. Losses at the gene ends were 3 bases for V and 4 bases for J; bases not matched to a gene: 8. The germline V gene encodes CDR1 ENHRY and CDR2 SYGVKD. This CDR3 contains 15 residues. A second PCR of 7 to 11 cycles used a sample-barcoded 5' primer and a J-beta primer mix. Every cDNA was tagged by a template-switch adaptor with 12 random nucleotides. TCRdb reprocessed the 5' RACE reads with MiXCR, giving one entry per CDR3 protein. The sample records 800,000 to 900,000 distinct CDR3 sequences, approximately 67% being singletons. This sample stems from a study of blood T cells in healthy people across ages.

The sequenced sample consisted of blood. The sequence was collected from a man under 40 in good health. The chain links TRBV10-3 to TRBJ2-7; 8 bases agree with TRBD1. The CDR3 loop reads CAISDPGQAIYEQYF. CDR3 in DNA: TGTGCCATCAGTGATCCGGGACAGGCGATTTACGAGCAGTACTTC.